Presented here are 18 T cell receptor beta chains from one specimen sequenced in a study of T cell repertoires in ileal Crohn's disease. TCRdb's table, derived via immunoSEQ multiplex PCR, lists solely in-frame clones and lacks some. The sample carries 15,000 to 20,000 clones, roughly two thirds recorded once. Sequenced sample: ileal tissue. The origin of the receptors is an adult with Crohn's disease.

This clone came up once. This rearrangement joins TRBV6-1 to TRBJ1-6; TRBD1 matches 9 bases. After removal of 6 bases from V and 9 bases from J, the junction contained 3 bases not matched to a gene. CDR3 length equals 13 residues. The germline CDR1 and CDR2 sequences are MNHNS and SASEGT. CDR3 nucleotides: TGTGCCAGCAGAGCGGGACAGGGTTCACCCCTCCACTTT. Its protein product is CASRAGQGSPLHF.

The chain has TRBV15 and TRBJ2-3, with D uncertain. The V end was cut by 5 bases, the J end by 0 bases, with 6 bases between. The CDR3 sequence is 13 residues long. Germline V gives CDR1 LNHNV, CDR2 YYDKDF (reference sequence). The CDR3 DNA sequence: TGTGCCACCAGCTTTCTTAGCACAGATACGCAGTATTTT. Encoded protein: CATSFLSTDTQYF.

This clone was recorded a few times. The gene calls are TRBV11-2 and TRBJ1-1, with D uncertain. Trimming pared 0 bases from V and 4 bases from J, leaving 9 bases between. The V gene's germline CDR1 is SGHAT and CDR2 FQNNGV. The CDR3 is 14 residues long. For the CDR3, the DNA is TGTGCCAGCAGCTTAGAAAACGCGGGCACTGAAGCTTTCTTT. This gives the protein CASSLENAGTEAFF.

The CDR3 sequence is CASGLLETQYF. The CDR3 nucleotides are TGTGCTAGTGGTTTACTAGAGACCCAGTACTTC. The J gene is TRBJ2-5, the V gene TRBV12-5; D unresolved. Germline V gene sequence: CDR1 LGHNT, CDR2 FRNRAP. The CDR3 loop spans 11 amino acids. Between the trimmed V and J ends, which lost 3 bases and 4 bases, there was a span of 3 bases.

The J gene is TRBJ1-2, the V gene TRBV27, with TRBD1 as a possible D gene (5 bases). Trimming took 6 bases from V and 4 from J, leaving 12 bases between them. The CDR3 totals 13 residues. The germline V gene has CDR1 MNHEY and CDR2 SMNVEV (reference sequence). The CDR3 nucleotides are TGTGCCAGCAGCCCAGGGATTCGCTATGGCTACACCTTC. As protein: CASSPGIRYGYTF.

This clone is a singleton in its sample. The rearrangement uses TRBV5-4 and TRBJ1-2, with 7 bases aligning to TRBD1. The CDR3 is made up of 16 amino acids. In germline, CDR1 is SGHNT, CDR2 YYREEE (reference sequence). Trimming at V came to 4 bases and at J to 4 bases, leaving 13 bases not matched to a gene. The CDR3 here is CASSPVGTVTAYGYTF. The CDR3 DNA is TGTGCCAGCAGCCCGGTCGGGACAGTAACAGCCTATGGCTACACCTTC.

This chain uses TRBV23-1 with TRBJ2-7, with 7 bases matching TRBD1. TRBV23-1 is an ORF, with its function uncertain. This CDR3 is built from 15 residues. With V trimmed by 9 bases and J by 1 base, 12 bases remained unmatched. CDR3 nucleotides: TGCGCCAGACTATTACGGGACAGCCTATCCTACGAGCAGTACTTC. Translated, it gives CARLLRDSLSYEQYF.

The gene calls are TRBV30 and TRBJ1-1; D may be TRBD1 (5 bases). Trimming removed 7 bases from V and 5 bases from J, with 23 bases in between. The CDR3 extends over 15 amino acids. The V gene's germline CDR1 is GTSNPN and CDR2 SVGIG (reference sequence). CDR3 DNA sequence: TGTGCCTCACTCAGGGTAAGGTGGGGTCAGACTGAAGCTTTCTTT. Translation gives CASLRVRWGQTEAFF.

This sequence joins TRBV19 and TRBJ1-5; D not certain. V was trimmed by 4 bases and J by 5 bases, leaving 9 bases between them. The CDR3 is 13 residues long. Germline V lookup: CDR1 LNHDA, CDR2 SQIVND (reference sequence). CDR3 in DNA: TGTGCCAGTAGTAGAGCCTTATATCAGCCCCAGCATTTT. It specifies CASSRALYQPQHF.

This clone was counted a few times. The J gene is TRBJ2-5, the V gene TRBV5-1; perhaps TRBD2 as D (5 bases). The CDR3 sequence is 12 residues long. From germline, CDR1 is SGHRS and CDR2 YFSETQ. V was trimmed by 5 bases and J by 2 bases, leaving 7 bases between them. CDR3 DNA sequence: TGCGCCAGCAGACGGGATCAAGAGACCCAGTACTTC. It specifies CASRRDQETQYF.

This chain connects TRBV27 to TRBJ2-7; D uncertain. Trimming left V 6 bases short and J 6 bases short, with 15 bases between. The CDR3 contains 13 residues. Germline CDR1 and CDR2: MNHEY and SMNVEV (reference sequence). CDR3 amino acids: CASSPRYITEQYF. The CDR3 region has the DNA TGTGCCAGCAGCCCTCGCTATATAACCGAGCAGTACTTC.

The CDR3 region is CASSPCPRRMTYEQYF. The CDR3 coding sequence is TGTGCCAGCAGCCCCTGCCCAAGGCGGATGACCTACGAGCAGTACTTC. V is TRBV21-1 and J is TRBJ2-7; TRBD2, as called in the table, went unchecked against the DNA. TRBV21-1 is a pseudogene locus. The CDR3 contains 16 residues.

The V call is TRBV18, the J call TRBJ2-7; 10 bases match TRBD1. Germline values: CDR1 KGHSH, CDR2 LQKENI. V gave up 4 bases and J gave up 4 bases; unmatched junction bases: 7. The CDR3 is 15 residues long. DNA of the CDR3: TGTGCCAGCTCACGTGGACAGGGGGTTTATTACGAGCAGTACTTC. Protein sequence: CASSRGQGVYYEQYF.

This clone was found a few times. The chain's CDR3 is CASSPPGLAGETQYF. CDR3 sequence (DNA): TGTGCCAGCTCACCTCCGGGACTAGCGGGAGAGACCCAGTACTTC. The rearrangement joins TRBV18 to TRBJ2-5; 12 bases match TRBD2. The CDR3 covers 15 residues. J was trimmed by 4 bases and V by 3 bases; bases with no gene match: 3. CDR1 is KGHSH, CDR2 LQKENI, per germline.

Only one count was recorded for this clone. The DNA for the CDR3 is TGTGCCAGTAGCCCGGGACAGGGTTTCGGAAATGAAAAACTGTTTTTT. Translating it yields CASSPGQGFGNEKLFF. This chain connects TRBV19 to TRBJ1-4; 9 bases agree with TRBD1. The CDR3 consists of 16 residues. Germline V gives CDR1 LNHDA, CDR2 SQIVND (reference sequence). With V trimmed by 6 bases and J by 5 bases, 10 bases remained unmatched.

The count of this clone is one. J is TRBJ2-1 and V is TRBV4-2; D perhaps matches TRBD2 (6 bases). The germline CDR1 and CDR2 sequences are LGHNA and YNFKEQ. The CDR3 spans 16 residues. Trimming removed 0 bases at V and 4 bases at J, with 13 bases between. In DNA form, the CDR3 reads TGTGCCAGCAGCCAAGATGGGATGGGGGGTTACAATGAGCAGTTCTTC. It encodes CASSQDGMGGYNEQFF.

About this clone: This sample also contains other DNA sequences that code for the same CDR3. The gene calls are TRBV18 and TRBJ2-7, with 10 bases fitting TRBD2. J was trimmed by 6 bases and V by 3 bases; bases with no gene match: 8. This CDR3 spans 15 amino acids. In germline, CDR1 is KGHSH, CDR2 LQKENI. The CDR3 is CASSPGLAGEGEQYF. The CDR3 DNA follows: TGTGCCAGCTCACCGGGGCTAGCGGGAGAGGGCGAGCAGTACTTC.

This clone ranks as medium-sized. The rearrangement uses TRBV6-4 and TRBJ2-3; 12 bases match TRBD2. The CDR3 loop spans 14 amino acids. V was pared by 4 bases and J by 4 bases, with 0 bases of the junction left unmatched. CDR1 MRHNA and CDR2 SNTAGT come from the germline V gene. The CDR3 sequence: CASSGTSGADTQYF. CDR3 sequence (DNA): TGTGCCAGCAGTGGGACTAGCGGGGCAGATACGCAGTATTTT.